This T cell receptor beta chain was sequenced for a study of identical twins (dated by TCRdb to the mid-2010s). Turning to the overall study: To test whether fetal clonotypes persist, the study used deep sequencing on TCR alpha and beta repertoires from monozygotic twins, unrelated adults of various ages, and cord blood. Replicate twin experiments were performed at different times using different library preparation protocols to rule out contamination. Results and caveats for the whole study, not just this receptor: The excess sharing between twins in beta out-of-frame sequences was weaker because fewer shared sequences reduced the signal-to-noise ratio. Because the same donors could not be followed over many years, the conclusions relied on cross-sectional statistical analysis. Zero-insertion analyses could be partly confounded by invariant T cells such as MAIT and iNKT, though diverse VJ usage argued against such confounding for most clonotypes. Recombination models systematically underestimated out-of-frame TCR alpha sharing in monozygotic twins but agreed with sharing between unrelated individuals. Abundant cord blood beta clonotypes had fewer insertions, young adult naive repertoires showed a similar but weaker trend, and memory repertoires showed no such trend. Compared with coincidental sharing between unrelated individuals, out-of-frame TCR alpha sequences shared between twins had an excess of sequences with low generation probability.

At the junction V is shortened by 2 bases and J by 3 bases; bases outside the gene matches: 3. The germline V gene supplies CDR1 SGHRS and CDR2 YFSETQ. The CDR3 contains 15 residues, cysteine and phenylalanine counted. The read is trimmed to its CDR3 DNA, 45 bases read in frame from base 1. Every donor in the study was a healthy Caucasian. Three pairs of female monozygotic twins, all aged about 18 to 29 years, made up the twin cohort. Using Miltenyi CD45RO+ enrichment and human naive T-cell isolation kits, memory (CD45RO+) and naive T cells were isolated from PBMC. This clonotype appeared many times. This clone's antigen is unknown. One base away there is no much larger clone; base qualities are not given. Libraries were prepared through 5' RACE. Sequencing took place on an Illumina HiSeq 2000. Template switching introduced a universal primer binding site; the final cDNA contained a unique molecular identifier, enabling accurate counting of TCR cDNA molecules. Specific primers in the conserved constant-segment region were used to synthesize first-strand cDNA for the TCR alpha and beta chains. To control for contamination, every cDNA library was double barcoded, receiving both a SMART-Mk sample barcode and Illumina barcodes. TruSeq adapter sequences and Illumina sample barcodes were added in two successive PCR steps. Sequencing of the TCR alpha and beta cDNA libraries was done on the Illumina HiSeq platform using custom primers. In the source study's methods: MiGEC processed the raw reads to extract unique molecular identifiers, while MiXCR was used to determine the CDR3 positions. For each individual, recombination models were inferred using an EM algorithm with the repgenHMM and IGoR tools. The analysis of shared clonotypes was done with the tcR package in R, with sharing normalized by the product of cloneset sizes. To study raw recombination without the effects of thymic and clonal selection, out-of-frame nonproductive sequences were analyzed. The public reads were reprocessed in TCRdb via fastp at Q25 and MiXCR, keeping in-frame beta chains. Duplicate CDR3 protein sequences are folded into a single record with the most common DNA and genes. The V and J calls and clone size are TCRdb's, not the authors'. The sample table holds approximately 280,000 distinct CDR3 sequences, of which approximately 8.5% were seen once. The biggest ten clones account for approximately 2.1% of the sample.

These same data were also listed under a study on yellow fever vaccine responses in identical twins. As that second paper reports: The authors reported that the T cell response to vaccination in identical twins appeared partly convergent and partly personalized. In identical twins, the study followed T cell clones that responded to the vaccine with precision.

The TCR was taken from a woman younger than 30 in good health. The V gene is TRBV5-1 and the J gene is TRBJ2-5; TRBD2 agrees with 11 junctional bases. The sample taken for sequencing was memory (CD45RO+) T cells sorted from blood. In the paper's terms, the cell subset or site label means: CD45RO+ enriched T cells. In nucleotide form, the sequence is TGCGCCAGCAGCTTACTAGCGGGAGCCGAAGAGACCCAGTACTTC. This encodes CASSLLAGAEETQYF.